Given below is one T cell receptor (beta chain) in context. The PCR used 60 Vbeta and 13 Jbeta primers. Measured with immunoSEQ multiplex PCR; TCRdb has only the in-frame clones, and not every one. Among 95,000 to 110,000 clones, approximately 80% were seen once, and the ten largest hold 4.2%. The data originate from a study of cytomegalovirus exposure and HLA in healthy donors. Germline CDR1 and CDR2: MDHEN and SYDVKM. The germline V and J ends were trimmed by 3 bases and 5 bases, with 13 bases remaining between them. The CDR3 is made up of 14 amino acids. The origin of this receptor is a male donor in good health and CMV-seronegative. Sequencing used PBMCs. This chain connects TRBV28 to TRBJ1-2; D not resolved. The chain's CDR3 is CASSFPSSRYGYTF. The CDR3 nucleotides are TGTGCCAGCAGTTTCCCCTCGTCACGGTATGGCTACACCTTC.